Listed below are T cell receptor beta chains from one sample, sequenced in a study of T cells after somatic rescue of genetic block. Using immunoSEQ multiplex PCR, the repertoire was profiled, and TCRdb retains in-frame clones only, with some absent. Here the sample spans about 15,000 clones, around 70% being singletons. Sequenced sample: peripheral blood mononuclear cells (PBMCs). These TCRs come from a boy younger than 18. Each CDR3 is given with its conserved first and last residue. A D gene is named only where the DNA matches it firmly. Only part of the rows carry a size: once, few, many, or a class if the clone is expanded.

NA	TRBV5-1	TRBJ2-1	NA	TGCGCCAGCAGCTTAGGCGGGTACAATGAGCAGTTCTTC	CASSLGGYNEQFF
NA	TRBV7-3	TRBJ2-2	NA	TGTGCCAGCAGCTTAATAGTTCGGGGGCAGAGCGGGGAGCTGTTTTTT	CASSLIVRGQSGELFF
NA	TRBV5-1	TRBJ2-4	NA	TGCGCCAGCAGCTTGGTGGCAGGGAGAGACATTCAGTACTTC	CASSLVAGRDIQYF
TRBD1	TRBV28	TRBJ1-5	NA	TGTGCCAGCAGTTTCGGGCAGGGGGCCCATCAGCCCCAGCATTTT	CASSFGQGAHQPQHF
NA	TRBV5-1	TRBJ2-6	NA	TGCGCCAGCAGCTTGAGCGGGCAGGGCGACTCTGGGGCCAACGTCCTGACTTTC	CASSLSGQGDSGANVLTF
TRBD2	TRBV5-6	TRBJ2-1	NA	TGTGCCAGCAGCTTGAGGACTAGCGGGAGGGCCCTTGAGCAGTTCTTC	CASSLRTSGRALEQFF
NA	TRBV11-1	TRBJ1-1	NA	TGTGCCAGCAGCCTTACAGGGACTGGCACTGAAGCTTTCTTT	CASSLTGTGTEAFF
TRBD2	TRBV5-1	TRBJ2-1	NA	TGCGCCAGCAGCCATCGAGTGGGCGGGGGGCTTGTCGATGAGCAGTTCTTC	CASSHRVGGGLVDEQFF
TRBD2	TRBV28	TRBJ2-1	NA	TGTGCCAGCAGTCCCTTGGGAGCGGGAGTGAGCTCGAATGAGCAGTTCTTC	CASSPLGAGVSSNEQFF
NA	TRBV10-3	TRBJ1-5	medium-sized	TGTGCCATCAGTGAGGGTCGGGGGTCCGGTCAGCCCCAGCATTTT	CAISEGRGSGQPQHF
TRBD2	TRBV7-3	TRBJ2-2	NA	TGTGCCAGCAGCTCCGGGACTAGCGGGAGAAGGGCCGGGGAGCTGTTTTTT	CASSSGTSGRRAGELFF
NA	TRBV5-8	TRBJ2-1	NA	TGTGCCAGCAGCGGCGAGGTATACGGGCTTTCATATGAGCAGTTCTTC	CASSGEVYGLSYEQFF
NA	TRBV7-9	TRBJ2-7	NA	TGTGCCAGCAGCTTAAGAAGGGAGTCCCTAACCTACGAGCAGTACTTC	CASSLRRESLTYEQYF
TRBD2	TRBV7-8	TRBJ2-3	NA	TGTGCCAGCAGCTTACTAGCGGGAGGGAAAGATACGCAGTATTTT	CASSLLAGGKDTQYF
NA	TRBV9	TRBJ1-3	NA	TGTGCCAGCAGCGCCCCTCAGACAGGCAACTCTGGAAACACCATATATTTT	CASSAPQTGNSGNTIYF
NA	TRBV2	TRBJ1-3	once	TGTGCCAGCAGTGAACAGGATCTTGGAAACACCATATATTTT	CASSEQDLGNTIYF
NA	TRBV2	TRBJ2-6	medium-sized	TGTGCCAGCTTGCAGCCTGGGGCCAACGTCCTGACTTTC	CASLQPGANVLTF
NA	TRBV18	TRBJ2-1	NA	TGTGCCAGCTCACCGACTAGAAACAATGAGCAGTTCTTC	CASSPTRNNEQFF
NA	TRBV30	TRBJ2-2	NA	TGTGCCTGGGCTTCCGGGATTAACACCGGGGAGCTGTTTTTT	CAWASGINTGELFF
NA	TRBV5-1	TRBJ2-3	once	TGCGCCAGCAGCCGTCTGGGGGGGCGCACAGATACGCAGTATTTT	CASSRLGGRTDTQYF
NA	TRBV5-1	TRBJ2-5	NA	TGCGCCAGCAGAGCTGTAGTCCGGACTCCGGGGGAAGAGACCCAGTACTTC	CASRAVVRTPGEETQYF
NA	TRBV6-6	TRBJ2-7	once	TGTGCCAGCAAAAGGGGCAACAGCTACGAGCAGTACTTC	CASKRGNSYEQYF
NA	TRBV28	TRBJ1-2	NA	TGTGCCAGCAGCCTCGGTTCGAGGCTGGATGGCTACACCTTC	CASSLGSRLDGYTF
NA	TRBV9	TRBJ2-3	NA	TGTGCCAGCAGCGTAGGTGGGACCCCAGATACGCAGTATTTT	CASSVGGTPDTQYF
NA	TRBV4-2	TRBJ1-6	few	TGTGCCAGCAGCCAATTAGGGAGGTCGGATAATTCACCCCTCCACTTT	CASSQLGRSDNSPLHF
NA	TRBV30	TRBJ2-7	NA	TGTGCCTGGGGGGCAGGGAGAAGGGAGCAGTACTTC	CAWGAGRREQYF
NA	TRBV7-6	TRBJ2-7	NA	TGTGCCAGCAGCTTAGACGGGGATGGAGGGGCCTACGAGCAGTACTTC	CASSLDGDGGAYEQYF
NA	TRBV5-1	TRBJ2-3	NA	TGCGCCAGCAGCTTTGGGGGAAGAGATACGCAGTATTTT	CASSFGGRDTQYF
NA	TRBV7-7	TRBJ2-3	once	TGTGCCAGCAGCCCAAGCGGGTCTACAGATACGCAGTATTTT	CASSPSGSTDTQYF
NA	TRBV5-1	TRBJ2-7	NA	TGCGCCAGCAGCTTGGTGGCAGAGATCTACGAGCAGTACTTC	CASSLVAEIYEQYF
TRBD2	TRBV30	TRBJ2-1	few	TGTGCCTGGAGTGTACTGGGACTAGCGGGAGGGGAGGAGCAGTTCTTC	CAWSVLGLAGGEEQFF
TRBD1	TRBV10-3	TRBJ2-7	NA	TGTGCCACCCTCAACGGACAGGGGGCCTACGAGCAGTACTTC	CATLNGQGAYEQYF
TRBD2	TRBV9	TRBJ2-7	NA	TGTGCCAGCAGCCCCGGGACAGTTAGCGGGAGGGCCTGGAACGAGCAGTACTTC	CASSPGTVSGRAWNEQYF
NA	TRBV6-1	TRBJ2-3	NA	TGTGCCAGCAGTGAAGCATTAGTCCCCAGCACAGATACGCAGTATTTT	CASSEALVPSTDTQYF
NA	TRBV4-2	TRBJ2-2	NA	TGTGCCAGCAGCCTACCCACAGGGAAGAGGGAGCTGTTTTTT	CASSLPTGKRELFF
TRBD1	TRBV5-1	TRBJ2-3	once	TGCGCCAGCAGCTTGCAGGCCAGGGGGACAGATACGCAGTATTTT	CASSLQARGTDTQYF
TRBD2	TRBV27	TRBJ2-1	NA	TGTGCCAGCAGTTGGCTAGCGGGGCACAATGAGCAGTTCTTC	CASSWLAGHNEQFF
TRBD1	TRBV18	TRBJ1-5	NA	TGTGCCAGCTCACTACAGGGGCAGCCCCAGCATTTT	CASSLQGQPQHF
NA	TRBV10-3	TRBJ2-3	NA	TGTGCCATCAGGTCTAGCGATGTGAGCACAGATACGCAGTATTTT	CAIRSSDVSTDTQYF
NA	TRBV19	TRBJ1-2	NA	TGTGCCAGTAGTAACCCCTCCAACAGGGAGAATGGCTACACCTTC	CASSNPSNRENGYTF
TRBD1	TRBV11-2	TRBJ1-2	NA	TGTGCCAGCAGCCATCAAGATGGACAGGGCGGCTATGGCTACACCTTC	CASSHQDGQGGYGYTF
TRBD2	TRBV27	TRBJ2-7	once	TGTGCCAGCAGCTCTAGCGGTCCGACCCTAGGAGAGCAGTACTTC	CASSSSGPTLGEQYF
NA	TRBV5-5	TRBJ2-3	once	TGTGCCAGCAGCTTGGATCGTCCCGTGAGCACAGATACGCAGTATTTT	CASSLDRPVSTDTQYF
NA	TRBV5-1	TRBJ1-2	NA	TGCGCCAGCAGCTTGGCGAGAGGGGGATCCGGTGGCTACACCTTC	CASSLARGGSGGYTF
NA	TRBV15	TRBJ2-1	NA	TGTGCCACCAGCAGAACGTTAAGCTCCTACAATGAGCAGTTCTTC	CATSRTLSSYNEQFF
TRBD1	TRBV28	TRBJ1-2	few	TGTGCCAGCAGTTTCTCCAGACAGGGTATTTCTAACTATGGCTACACCTTC	CASSFSRQGISNYGYTF
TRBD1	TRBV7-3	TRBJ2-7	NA	TGTGCCAGCAGCTTAGGACAGGGGGACCAGCGGATTTCCTACGAGCAGTACTTC	CASSLGQGDQRISYEQYF
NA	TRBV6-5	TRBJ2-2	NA	TGTGCCAGCAGTTACTCGATCCCAGGGAACACCGGGGAGCTGTTTTTT	CASSYSIPGNTGELFF
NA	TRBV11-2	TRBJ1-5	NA	TGTGCCAGCAGCCCCCCCGGTCAGCCCCAGCATTTT	CASSPPGQPQHF
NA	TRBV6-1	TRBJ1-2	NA	TGTGCCAGCAGACTCGACAGGCACTATGGCTACACCTTC	CASRLDRHYGYTF
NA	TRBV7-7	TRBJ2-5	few	TGTGCCAGCAGCTCCCACCAGGAGACCCAGTACTTC	CASSSHQETQYF
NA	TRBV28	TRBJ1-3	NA	TGTGCCAGCAGCCTAATCCAGGGAAACACCATATATTTT	CASSLIQGNTIYF
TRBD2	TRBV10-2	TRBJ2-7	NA	TGCGCCAGCAGGGCGGGGGGTTCCTACGAGCAGTACTTC	CASRAGGSYEQYF
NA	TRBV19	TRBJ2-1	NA	TGTGCCAGTAGTGGTAGTCATGAGCAGTTCTTC	CASSGSHEQFF
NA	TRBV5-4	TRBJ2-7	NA	TGTGCCAGCAGCTTGGGCAGGGGAGGGACCTACGAGCAGTACTTC	CASSLGRGGTYEQYF